This T cell receptor beta chain is drawn from a study of identical twins. Germline CDR1 MNHEY, CDR2 SVGAGI. The length of the CDR3 is 16 residues. This clonotype was counted a few times. At one end the junction does not follow the germline gene, possibly because of a read error. In TCRdb, the 5' RACE reads were re-called with MiXCR into one record per CDR3 protein. The table lists fewer than 500,000 distinct CDR3 sequences, over 11% of them singletons, with 0.98% in the top ten. Healthy Caucasians were all of the donors. These same records also appear under a second study, on yellow fever vaccine responses in identical twins.

The specimen sequenced was CD4+ T cells sorted from blood. J is TRBJ2-1 and V is TRBV6-5; possibly TRBD2 for D (5 bases). This receptor was identified in a woman between 18 and 29 years old in good health. The CDR3, as DNA: TGTGCCAGCAGTTACTTAGGACTCCCGTCCTCCAATGAGCAGTTCTTC. The encoded protein is CASSYLGLPSSNEQFF.